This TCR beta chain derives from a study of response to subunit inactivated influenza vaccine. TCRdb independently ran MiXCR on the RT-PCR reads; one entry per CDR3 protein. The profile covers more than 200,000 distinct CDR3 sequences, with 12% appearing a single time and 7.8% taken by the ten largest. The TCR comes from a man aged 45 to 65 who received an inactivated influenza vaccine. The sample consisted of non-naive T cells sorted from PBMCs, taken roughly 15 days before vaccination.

CDR3: CASSNTGQVSYEQYF. CDR3 nucleotide sequence: TGTGCCAGCTCCAACACTGGACAGGTCTCCTACGAGCAGTACTTC. The V gene is TRBV18, the J gene TRBJ2-7; TRBD1 aligns across 7 bases. Germline values: CDR1 KGHSH, CDR2 LQKENI. The CDR3 has 15 residues. V gave up 6 bases and J gave up 0 bases; unmatched junction bases: 8.